The T cell receptor beta chain under discussion was sequenced for a study of blood T cell repertoires in COVID-19. Across the whole study: Researchers got acute and convalescent COVID-19 samples from the United States, Italy and Spain. T cells, B-cell-depleted T cells, or PBMCs provided the cDNA or gDNA that served as material.

V gave up 3 bases and J gave up 1 base; unmatched junction bases: 7. The CDR3 is 15 residues long. Germline CDR1 reads SGDLS; CDR2 reads YYNGEE. Per the study methods: From reference gene primer amplification, estimates of nucleated cell counts were derived. Sequencing used immunoSEQ multiplex PCR; TCRdb keeps in-frame clones, though not all of them. V and J calls and clone size are those listed in that table; D and trimming were worked out from the DNA. This sample has 25,000 to 35,000 clones, with 75% to 85% found just once. The chain joins TRBV9 to TRBJ2-7, with 7 bases lining up with TRBD1. Sequenced: peripheral blood. This clonotype originated in a human donor in a cohort sampled during active COVID-19. The CDR3 DNA is TGTGCCAGCAGCGGCGCCGGGGACAGTTCCTACGAGCAGTACTTC. Translation: CASSGAGDSSYEQYF.